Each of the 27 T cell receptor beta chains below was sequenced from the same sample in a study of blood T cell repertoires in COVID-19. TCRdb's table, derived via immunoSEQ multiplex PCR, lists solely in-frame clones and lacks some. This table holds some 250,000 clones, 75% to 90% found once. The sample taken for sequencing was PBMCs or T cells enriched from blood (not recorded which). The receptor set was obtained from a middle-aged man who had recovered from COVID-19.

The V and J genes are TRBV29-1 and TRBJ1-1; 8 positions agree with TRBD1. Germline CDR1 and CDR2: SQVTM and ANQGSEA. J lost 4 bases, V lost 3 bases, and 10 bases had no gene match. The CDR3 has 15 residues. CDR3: CSVEAFRDRPTEAFF. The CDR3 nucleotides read TGCAGCGTTGAGGCTTTTCGGGACAGGCCCACTGAAGCTTTCTTT.

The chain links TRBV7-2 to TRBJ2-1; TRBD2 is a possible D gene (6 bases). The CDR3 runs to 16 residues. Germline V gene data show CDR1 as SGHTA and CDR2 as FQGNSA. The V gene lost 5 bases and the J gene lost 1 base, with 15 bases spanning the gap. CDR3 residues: CASSPTGVGSYNEQFF. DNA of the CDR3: TGTGCCAGCAGCCCAACGGGGGTGGGATCCTACAATGAGCAGTTCTTC.

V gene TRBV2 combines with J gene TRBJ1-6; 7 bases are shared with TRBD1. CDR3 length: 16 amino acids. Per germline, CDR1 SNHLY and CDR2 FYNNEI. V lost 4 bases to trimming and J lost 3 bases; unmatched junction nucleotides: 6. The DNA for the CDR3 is TGTGCCAGCAGTGGGGACAGCACCGACTATAATTCACCCCTCCACTTT. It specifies CASSGDSTDYNSPLHF.

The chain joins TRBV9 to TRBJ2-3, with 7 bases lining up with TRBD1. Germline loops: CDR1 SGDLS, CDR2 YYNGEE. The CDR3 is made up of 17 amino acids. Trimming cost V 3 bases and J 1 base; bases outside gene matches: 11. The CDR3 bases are TGTGCCAGCAGCGAACCCCCCACCGGGACAGGCACAGATACGCAGTATTTT. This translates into CASSEPPTGTGTDTQYF.

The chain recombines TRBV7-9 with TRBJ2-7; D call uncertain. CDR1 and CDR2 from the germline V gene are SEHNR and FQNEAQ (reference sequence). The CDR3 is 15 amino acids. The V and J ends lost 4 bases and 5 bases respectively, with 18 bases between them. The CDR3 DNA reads TGTGCCAGCAGCTCCGCCGGGTCCTATCGCCACGAGCAGTACTTC. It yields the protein CASSSAGSYRHEQYF. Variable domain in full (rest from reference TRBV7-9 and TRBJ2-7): DTGVSQNPRHKITKRGQNVTFRCDPISEHNRLYWYRQTLGQGPEFLTYFQNEAQLEKSRLLSDRFSAERPKGSFSTLEIQRTEQGDSAMYLCASSSAGSYRHEQYFGPGTRLTVT.

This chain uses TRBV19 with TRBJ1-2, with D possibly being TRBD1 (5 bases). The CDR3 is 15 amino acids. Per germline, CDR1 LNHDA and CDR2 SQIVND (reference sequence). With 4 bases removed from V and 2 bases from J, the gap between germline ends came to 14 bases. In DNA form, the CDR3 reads TGTGCCAGTAGTAGAGAAGGACAAGCAAACTATGGCTACACCTTC. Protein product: CASSREGQANYGYTF.

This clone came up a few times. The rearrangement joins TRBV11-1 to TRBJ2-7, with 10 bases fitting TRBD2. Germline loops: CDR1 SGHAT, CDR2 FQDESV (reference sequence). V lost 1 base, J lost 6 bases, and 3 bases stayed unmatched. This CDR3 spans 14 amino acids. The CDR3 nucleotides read TGTGCCAGCAGCTTAGGACTAGCGGGTCCCGAGCAGTACTTC. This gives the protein CASSLGLAGPEQYF.

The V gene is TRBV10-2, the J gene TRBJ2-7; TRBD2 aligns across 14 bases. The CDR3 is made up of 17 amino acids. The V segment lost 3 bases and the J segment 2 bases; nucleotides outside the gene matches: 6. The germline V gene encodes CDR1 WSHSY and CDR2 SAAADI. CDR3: CASSDSGLAGVTYEQYF. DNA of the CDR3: TGCGCCAGCAGTGACTCGGGACTAGCGGGGGTTACCTACGAGCAGTACTTC.

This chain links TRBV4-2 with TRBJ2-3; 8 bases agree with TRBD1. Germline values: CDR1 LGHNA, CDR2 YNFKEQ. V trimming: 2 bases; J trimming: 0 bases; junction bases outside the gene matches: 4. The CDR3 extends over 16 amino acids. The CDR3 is CASSQLTGVSTDTQYF. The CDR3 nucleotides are TGTGCCAGCAGCCAACTGACAGGGGTTAGCACAGATACGCAGTATTTT.

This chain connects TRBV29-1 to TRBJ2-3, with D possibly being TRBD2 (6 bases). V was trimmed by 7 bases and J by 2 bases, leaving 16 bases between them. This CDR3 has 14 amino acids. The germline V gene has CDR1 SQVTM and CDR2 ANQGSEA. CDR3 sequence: CSGKGTSYTDTQYF. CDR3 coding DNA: TGCAGCGGAAAAGGGACTTCTTACACAGATACGCAGTATTTT.

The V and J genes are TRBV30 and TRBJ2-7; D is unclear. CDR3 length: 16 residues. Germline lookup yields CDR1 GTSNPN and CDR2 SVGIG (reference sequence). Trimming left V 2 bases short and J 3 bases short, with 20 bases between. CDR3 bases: TGTGCCTGGAGTCCATCCCGAAGCCCTACAGTCTACGAGCAGTACTTC. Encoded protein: CAWSPSRSPTVYEQYF.

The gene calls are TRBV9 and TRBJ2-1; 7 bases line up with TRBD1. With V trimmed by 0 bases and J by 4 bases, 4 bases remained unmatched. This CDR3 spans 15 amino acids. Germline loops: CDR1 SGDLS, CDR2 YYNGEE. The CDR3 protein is CASSVDWDSYNEQFF. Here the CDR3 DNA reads TGTGCCAGCAGCGTAGACTGGGACAGTTACAATGAGCAGTTCTTC.

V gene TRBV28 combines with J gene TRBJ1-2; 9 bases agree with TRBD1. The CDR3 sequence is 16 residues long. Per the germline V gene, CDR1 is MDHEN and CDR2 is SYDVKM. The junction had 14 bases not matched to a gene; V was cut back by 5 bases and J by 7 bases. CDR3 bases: TGTGCCAGCAGTACCCAAGGACAGGGGATTGTGGGTGGCTACACCTTC. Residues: CASSTQGQGIVGGYTF.

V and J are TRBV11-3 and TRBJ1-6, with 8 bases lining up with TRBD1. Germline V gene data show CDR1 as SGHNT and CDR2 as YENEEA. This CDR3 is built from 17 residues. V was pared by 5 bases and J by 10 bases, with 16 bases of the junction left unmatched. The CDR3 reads CASSPYRVAQGESPLHF. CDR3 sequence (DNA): TGTGCCAGCAGCCCATACAGGGTGGCACAGGGGGAATCACCCCTCCACTTT.

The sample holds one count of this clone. The CDR3 sequence is CASSPGGYGYTF. As DNA, the CDR3 is TGCGCCAGCAGCCCGGGGGGGTATGGCTACACCTTC. The chain uses TRBV5-1 and TRBJ1-2, with D perhaps TRBD1 (5 bases). The germline V gene encodes CDR1 SGHRS and CDR2 YFSETQ. Trimming shortened V by 4 bases and J by 5 bases, and 9 bases separated the two germline ends. This CDR3 has 12 residues.

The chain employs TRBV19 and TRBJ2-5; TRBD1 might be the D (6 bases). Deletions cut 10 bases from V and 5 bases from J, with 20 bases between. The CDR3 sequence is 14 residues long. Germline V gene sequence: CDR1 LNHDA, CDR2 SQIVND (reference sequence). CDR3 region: CATTQGGQAETQYF. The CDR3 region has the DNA TGTGCCACCACACAGGGCGGTCAGGCGGAGACCCAGTACTTC. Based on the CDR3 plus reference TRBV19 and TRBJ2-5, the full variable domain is DGGITQSPKYLFRKEGQNVTLSCEQNLNHDAMYWYRQDPGQGLRLIYYSQIVNDFQKGDIAEGYSVSREKKESFPLTVTSAQKNPTAFYLCATTQGGQAETQYFGPGTRLLVL.

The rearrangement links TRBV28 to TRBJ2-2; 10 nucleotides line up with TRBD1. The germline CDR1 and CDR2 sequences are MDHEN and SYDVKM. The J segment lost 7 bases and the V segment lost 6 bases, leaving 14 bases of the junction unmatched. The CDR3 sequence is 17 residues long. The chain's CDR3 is CASSNLYGQGVIGELFF. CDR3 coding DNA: TGTGCCAGCAGCAACCTGTATGGACAGGGGGTAATCGGGGAGCTGTTTTTT.

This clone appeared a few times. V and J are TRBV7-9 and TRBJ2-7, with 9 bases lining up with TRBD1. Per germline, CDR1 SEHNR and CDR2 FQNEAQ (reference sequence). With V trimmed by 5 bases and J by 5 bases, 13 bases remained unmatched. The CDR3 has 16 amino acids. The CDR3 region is CASSPRNPGQGHEQYF. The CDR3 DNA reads TGTGCCAGCAGCCCCCGGAATCCGGGACAGGGTCACGAGCAGTACTTC.

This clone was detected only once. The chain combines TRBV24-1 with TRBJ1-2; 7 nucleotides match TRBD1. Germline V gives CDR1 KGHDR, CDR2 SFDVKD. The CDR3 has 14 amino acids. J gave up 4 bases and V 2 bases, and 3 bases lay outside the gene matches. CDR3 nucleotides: TGTGCCACCAGTGATTACAGGGGAGTCTATGGCTACACCTTC. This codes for CATSDYRGVYGYTF.

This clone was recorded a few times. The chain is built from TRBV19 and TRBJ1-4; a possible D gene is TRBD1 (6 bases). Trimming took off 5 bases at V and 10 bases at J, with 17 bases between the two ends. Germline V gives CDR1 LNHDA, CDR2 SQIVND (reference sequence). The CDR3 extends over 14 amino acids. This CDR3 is CASSLLRQETKLFF. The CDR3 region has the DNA TGTGCCAGTAGTTTACTTAGACAGGAAACAAAACTGTTTTTT.

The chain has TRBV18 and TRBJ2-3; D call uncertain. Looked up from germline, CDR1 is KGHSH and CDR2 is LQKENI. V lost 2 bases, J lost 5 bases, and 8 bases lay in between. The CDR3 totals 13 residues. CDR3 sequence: CASSPDILDTQYF. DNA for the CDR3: TGTGCCAGCTCACCAGACATTTTAGATACGCAGTATTTT.

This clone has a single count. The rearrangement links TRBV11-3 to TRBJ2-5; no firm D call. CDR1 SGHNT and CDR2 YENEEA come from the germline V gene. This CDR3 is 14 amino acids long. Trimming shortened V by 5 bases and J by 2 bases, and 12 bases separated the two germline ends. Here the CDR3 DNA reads TGTGCCAGCAGCCCAGATGCAGGTCAAGAGACCCAGTACTTC. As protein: CASSPDAGQETQYF.

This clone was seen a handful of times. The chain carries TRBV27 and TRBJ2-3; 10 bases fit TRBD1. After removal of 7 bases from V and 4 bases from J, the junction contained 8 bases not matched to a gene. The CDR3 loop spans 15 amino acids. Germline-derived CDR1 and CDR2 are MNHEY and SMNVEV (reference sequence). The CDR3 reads CASTTVTGGADTQYF. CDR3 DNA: TGTGCCAGCACCACAGTGACAGGGGGCGCAGATACGCAGTATTTT.

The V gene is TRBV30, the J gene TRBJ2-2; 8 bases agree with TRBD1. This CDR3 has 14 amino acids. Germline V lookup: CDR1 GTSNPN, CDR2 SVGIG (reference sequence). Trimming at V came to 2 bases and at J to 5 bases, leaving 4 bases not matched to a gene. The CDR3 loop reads CAWSLGQATGELFF. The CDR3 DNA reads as TGTGCCTGGAGTTTGGGACAGGCAACCGGGGAGCTGTTTTTT. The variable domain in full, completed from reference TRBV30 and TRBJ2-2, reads SQTIHQWPATLVQPVGSPLSLECTVEGTSNPNLYWYRQAAGRGLQLLFYSVGIGQISSEVPQNLSASRPQDRQFILSSKKLLLSDSGFYLCAWSLGQATGELFFGEGSRLTVL.

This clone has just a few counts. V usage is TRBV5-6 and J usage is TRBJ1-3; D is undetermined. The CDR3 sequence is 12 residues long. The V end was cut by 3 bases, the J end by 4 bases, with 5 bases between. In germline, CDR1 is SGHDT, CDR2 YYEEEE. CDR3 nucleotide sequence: TGTGCCAGCAGCTCGGTGGGAAACACCATATATTTT. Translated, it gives CASSSVGNTIYF.

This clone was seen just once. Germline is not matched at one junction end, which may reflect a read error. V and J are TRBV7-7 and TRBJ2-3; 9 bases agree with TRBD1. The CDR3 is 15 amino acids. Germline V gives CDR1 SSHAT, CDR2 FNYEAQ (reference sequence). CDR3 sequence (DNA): TGTGCTAGCAGCCCCCTGAGACAGGGGGAAGGTACGCAGTATTTT. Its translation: CASSPLRQGEGTQYF.

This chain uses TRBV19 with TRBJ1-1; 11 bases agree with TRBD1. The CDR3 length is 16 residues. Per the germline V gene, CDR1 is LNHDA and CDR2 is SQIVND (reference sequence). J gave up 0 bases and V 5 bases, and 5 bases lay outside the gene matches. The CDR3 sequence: CASSPQDRGLNTEAFF. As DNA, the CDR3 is TGTGCCAGTAGTCCCCAGGACAGGGGGCTGAACACTGAAGCTTTCTTT.